The rows below give T cell receptor beta chains drawn from one sample of a study of OX40 agonist ivuxolimab in advanced cancers. Assay used: immunoSEQ multiplex PCR; TCRdb lists only in-frame clones, some missing. The sample carries some 80,000 clones, roughly 84% recorded once. Sequencing used CD4+ or CD8+ T cells sorted from blood, obtained in a trial of the OX40 agonist ivuxolimab. The receptors shown here come from an adult with an advanced solid tumor such as melanoma, head and neck, liver or kidney cancer. The CDR3 runs from the conserved cysteine through the conserved F or W. The D gene is left open where the match is weak. Clone size is not always given. Where it is, it says once, few, many or a class for expanded clones.

V	D	J	length	size	DNA	CDR3
TRBV7-3	NA	TRBJ2-3	15	NA	TGTGCCAGCAGCTCGCAACCCCAACAGGCAGATACGCAGTATTTT	CASSSQPQQADTQYF
TRBV9	NA	TRBJ2-5	11	once	TGTGCCAGCAGCGCGTCAGAGACCCAGTACTTC	CASSASETQYF
TRBV19	NA	TRBJ1-2	14	NA	TGTGCCAGTAGGCCGGGATATTATAACTATGGCTACACCTTC	CASRPGYYNYGYTF
TRBV5-1	NA	TRBJ1-2	15	NA	TGCGCCAGCAGCTTGGAACTCAGGGAGTTCGACGGCTACACCTTC	CASSLELREFDGYTF
TRBV6-6	NA	TRBJ1-4	14	NA	TGTGCCAGCAGTTATAGCCAGGGGAGTGAAAAACTGTTTTTT	CASSYSQGSEKLFF
TRBV29-1	NA	TRBJ1-2	13	NA	TGCAGCGTTGTAGCCGGATACACCTATGGCTACACCTTC	CSVVAGYTYGYTF
TRBV2	NA	TRBJ2-3	12	NA	TGTGCCAGCAGTGAAGCGCTTCAGACGCAGTATTTT	CASSEALQTQYF
TRBV20-1	NA	TRBJ2-7	11	NA	TGCAGTGCCGAATCCTCCTACGAGCAGTACTTC	CSAESSYEQYF
TRBV19	TRBD1	TRBJ1-5	14	NA	TGTGCCAGTAGTATGATGGACAGGGGACAGCCCCAGCATTTT	CASSMMDRGQPQHF
TRBV5-8	NA	TRBJ1-2	15	NA	TGTGCCAGCAGCCGCACTGGATCAGGGAACTATGGCTACACCTTC	CASSRTGSGNYGYTF
TRBV18	NA	TRBJ1-1	12	NA	TGTGCCAGCTCACCACAGAGCACTGAAGCTTTCTTT	CASSPQSTEAFF
TRBV19	NA	TRBJ2-7	14	NA	TGTGCCAGTAGTGTCAGGGTGGGGTCCGACGAGCAGTACTTC	CASSVRVGSDEQYF